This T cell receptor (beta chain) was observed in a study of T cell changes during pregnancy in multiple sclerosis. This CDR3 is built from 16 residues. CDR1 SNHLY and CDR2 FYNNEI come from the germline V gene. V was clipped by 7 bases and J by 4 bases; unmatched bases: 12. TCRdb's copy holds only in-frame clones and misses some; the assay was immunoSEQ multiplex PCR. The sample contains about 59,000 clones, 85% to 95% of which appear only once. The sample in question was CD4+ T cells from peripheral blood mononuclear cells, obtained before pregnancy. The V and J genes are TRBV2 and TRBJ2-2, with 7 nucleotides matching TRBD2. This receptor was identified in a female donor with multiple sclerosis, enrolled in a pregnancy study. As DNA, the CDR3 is TGTGCCAGCACTAAAAAGGCGGGAGTGCCCACCGGGGAGCTGTTTTTT. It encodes CASTKKAGVPTGELFF.